The 5 T cell receptor beta chains reported below all come from one sample, sequenced in a study of cytomegalovirus exposure and HLA in healthy donors. Sequencing used immunoSEQ multiplex PCR; TCRdb keeps in-frame clones, though not all of them. Of some 170,000 clones detected, roughly 84% appear once; the ten largest clones hold around 9.6%. The sample taken for sequencing was PBMCs. The receptors originated from a man younger than 40 in good health and CMV-seropositive.

This clone has a single count. This rearrangement joins TRBV4-1 to TRBJ1-4, with 10 bases matching TRBD1. The germline V gene has CDR1 MGHRA and CDR2 YSYEKL. This CDR3 has 15 residues. Trimming took 4 bases from V and 8 from J; bases not matched to a gene: 7. The CDR3 nucleotides read TGCGCCAGCAGCCCTTCCGGGACAGGGGAGGAAAAACTGTTTTTT. Protein sequence: CASSPSGTGEEKLFF.

Comment on this clone: The junction and the germline gene differ at one end; a read error may be behind it. V usage is TRBV27 and J usage is TRBJ1-2; D ambiguous. The CDR3 spans 13 residues. Germline assignment: CDR1 MNHEY and CDR2 SMNVEV (reference sequence). CDR3 residues: CTSSLQRNYGYTF. The CDR3 nucleotides are TGTACCAGCAGTTTACAGCGAAACTATGGCTACACCTTC.

The chain links TRBV9 to TRBJ1-1, with D perhaps matching TRBD1 (5 bases). Germline V gene data show CDR1 as SGDLS and CDR2 as YYNGEE. Trimming removed 0 bases from V and 0 bases from J, with 18 bases in between. The CDR3 totals 18 residues. CDR3 nucleotide sequence: TGTGCCAGCAGCGTAGGATCGCGGGGCGTGGATTTGAACACTGAAGCTTTCTTT. Translated: CASSVGSRGVDLNTEAFF.

The chain uses TRBV14 and TRBJ1-1; TRBD1 aligns across 7 bases. CDR1 is SGHDN, CDR2 FVKESK, per germline. This CDR3 has 15 residues. After removal of 1 base from V and 6 bases from J, the junction contained 8 bases not matched to a gene. In nucleotides, the CDR3 is TGTGCCAGCAGCCAAGGAAAGGGGGCGGTGGCTGAAGCTTTCTTT. Its protein is CASSQGKGAVAEAFF.

The gene calls are TRBV5-5 and TRBJ1-2, with D hard to call. Germline CDR1 and CDR2: SGHKS and YYEKEE (reference sequence). The CDR3 spans 15 residues. V lost 4 bases and J 2 bases, leaving 15 bases between the germline ends. Here the CDR3 reads CASSLRASLNYGYTF. Here the CDR3 DNA reads TGTGCCAGCAGCCTAAGAGCAAGCCTGAACTATGGCTACACCTTC.